One and the same sample provided the 14 T cell receptor beta chains below, sequenced in a study of blood T cells in healthy people across ages. A sample-barcoded 5' primer and a J-beta primer mix were used in a second PCR of roughly 7 to 11 cycles. MiXCR, run by TCRdb on the 5' RACE reads, gives a single entry per CDR3 protein. The table lists roughly 1.5 million distinct CDR3 sequences, 42% of them singletons, with about 3.8% in the top ten. What was sequenced was blood. The receptors were gathered from a woman aged 18-29 years in good health.

The chain carries TRBV5-1 and TRBJ2-3; D gene unclear. The CDR3 spans 16 residues. Trimming stripped 0 bases from V and 5 bases from J, with 16 bases between. CDR1 and CDR2 (germline): SGHRS, YFSETQ. This CDR3 reads CASSLAAAHKGDTQYF. In nucleotides, the CDR3 is TGCGCCAGCAGCTTGGCGGCAGCACACAAAGGAGATACGCAGTATTTT.

V gene TRBV4-1 combines with J gene TRBJ1-5; unclear D gene. The CDR3 totals 17 residues. The V end lost 2 bases, the J end lost 3 bases, and 17 bases lay between the germline ends. The V gene's germline CDR1 is MGHRA and CDR2 YSYEKL. The CDR3 here is CASSQPLGRLPNQPQHF. CDR3 nucleotides: TGCGCCAGCAGCCAACCGCTGGGGAGGCTTCCCAATCAGCCCCAGCATTTT.

This clonotype was counted many times. The V and J genes are TRBV12-3 or TRBV12-4 and TRBJ2-5; either TRBD1 or TRBD2 may supply D (5 bases each). This CDR3 has 15 residues. Trimming left V 2 bases short and J 7 bases short, with 17 bases between. The CDR3 protein is CASSLKGTAAATQYF. DNA for the CDR3: TGTGCCAGCAGTTTAAAGGGGACCGCGGCTGCGACCCAGTACTTC.

The V and J genes are TRBV7-9 and TRBJ2-7; perhaps TRBD1 as D (6 bases). Trimming cost V 4 bases and J 7 bases, with 17 bases left between them. Germline loops: CDR1 SEHNR, CDR2 FQNEAQ (reference sequence). The CDR3 loop spans 14 amino acids. CDR3 bases: TGTGCCAGCAGCTCAAGGGACACCTCGGAAGAGCAGTACTTC. Amino acids: CASSSRDTSEEQYF.

This clonotype was counted only a few times. V is TRBV27 and J is TRBJ2-5; 9 bases align to TRBD2. This CDR3 is built from 16 residues. Germline V gene data show CDR1 as MNHEY and CDR2 as SMNVEV (reference sequence). V lost 5 bases and J lost 11; bases outside the gene matches: 18. The CDR3 reads CASSPTPSGVYNEQYF. CDR3 DNA: TGTGCCAGCAGTCCCACCCCTAGCGGGGTATACAATGAGCAGTACTTC.

This clonotype appeared a few times. The rearrangement joins TRBV18 to TRBJ1-1, with TRBD1 as a possible D gene (5 bases). Germline assignment: CDR1 KGHSH and CDR2 LQKENI. Trimming removed 6 bases at V and 4 bases at J, with 18 bases between. The CDR3 totals 15 residues. As DNA, the CDR3 is TGTGCCAGCTCGTCTCCGCTCGGCAGGGTCACTGAAGCTTTCTTT. It translates to CASSSPLGRVTEAFF.

The chain couples TRBV19 to TRBJ2-1, with TRBD1 identical over 12 bases. After removal of 8 bases from V and 10 bases from J, the junction contained 6 bases not matched to a gene. Germline V gene lookup returns CDR1 LNHDA and CDR2 SQIVND (reference sequence). The CDR3 extends over 13 amino acids. CDR3 sequence: CASRDRGHEEQFF. CDR3 bases: TGTGCCAGTCGGGACAGGGGGCACGAGGAGCAGTTCTTC.

A few counts support this clonotype. The rearrangement uses TRBV7-2 and TRBJ1-1, with a weak D call TRBD1 (5 bases). Trimming cost V 2 bases and J 6 bases, with 10 bases left between them. Germline assignment: CDR1 SGHTA and CDR2 FQGNSA. The CDR3 extends over 13 amino acids. In nucleotides, the CDR3 is TGTGCCAGCAGCTTACAGGGTTGGTCTGAAGCTTTCTTT. Protein sequence: CASSLQGWSEAFF.

This chain links TRBV20-1 with TRBJ1-1; 7 bases agree with TRBD1. The CDR3 spans 12 residues. Germline values: CDR1 DFQATT, CDR2 SNEGSKA (reference sequence). The V and J ends lost 0 bases and 13 bases, in that order; junction bases with no gene match: 8. CDR3 sequence: CSAREWAGGDFF. As DNA, the CDR3 is TGCAGTGCTAGAGAGTGGGCAGGGGGTGATTTCTTT.

This clonotype was seen more than once but under ten times. This sequence joins TRBV12-3 or TRBV12-4 and TRBJ2-1, with TRBD2 identical over 8 bases. After removal of 8 bases from V and 9 bases from J, the junction contained 12 bases not matched to a gene. CDR3 length equals 14 residues. The CDR3 coding sequence is TGTGCCAGCCTAACAGGACTAGCAGGTTGTGAGCAGTTCTTC. It encodes CASLTGLAGCEQFF.

This chain uses TRBV10-3 with TRBJ1-5; D is possibly TRBD1 (5 bases). CDR3 length equals 14 residues. V shed 6 bases and J shed 4 bases, with 13 bases lying between them. The V gene's germline CDR1 is ENHRY and CDR2 SYGVKD. CDR3 DNA sequence: TGTGCCATCAGCCAGACAGTCTCGAATCAGCCCCAGCATTTT. Translating it yields CAISQTVSNQPQHF.

The chain employs TRBV7-9 and TRBJ1-2; D not resolved. The CDR3 has 13 residues. CDR1 is SEHNR, CDR2 FQNEAQ, per germline (reference sequence). Deletions cut 11 bases from V and 2 bases from J, with 15 bases between. CDR3 protein: CALVSHGNYGYTF. CDR3 coding DNA: TGTGCCCTCGTGTCCCACGGGAACTATGGCTACACCTTC.

This clonotype was seen repeatedly, ten times or more. J is TRBJ1-5 and V is TRBV7-2; D is unresolved. In germline, CDR1 is SGHTA, CDR2 FQGNSA. CDR3 length equals 13 residues. V was trimmed by 5 bases and J by 0 bases, leaving 5 bases between them. DNA of the CDR3: TGTGCCAGCAGCCCCCATAGCAATCAGCCCCAGCATTTT. Translation: CASSPHSNQPQHF.

This clonotype was detected only once. This chain links TRBV4-1 with TRBJ2-4; tentatively, D is TRBD1 or TRBD2 (5 bases each). The last part of the DNA fits TRBJ2-7 better; the J call may be wrong. CDR1 is MGHRA, CDR2 YSYEKL, per germline. This CDR3 contains 16 residues. CDR3 protein: CASSQGPGPSFHEQYF. CDR3 nucleotides: TGCGCCAGCAGCCAAGGACCGGGACCCTCTTTTCACGAGCAGTACTTC.